This TCR beta chain was sequenced in a study of vaccination and CD4 T cells after COVID-19. Looking at the study overall: The cells in question were stimulated using overlapping spike peptides derived from SARS-CoV-2, HCoV-NL63, HCoV-OC43 and HCoV-229E. General study findings and limits: There were relatively few convalescent patients studied, and there were no early post-infection timepoints.

With 5 bases removed from V and 5 bases from J, the gap between germline ends came to 6 bases. Germline V gives CDR1 LNHNV, CDR2 YYDKDF (reference sequence). This CDR3 spans 11 amino acids. To note about this clonotype: No antigen is known for it.

The treatment is: approximately 10-day PBMC culture with coronavirus spike peptide pools or control peptides (ViraFEST assay). ViraFEST used peptide pools to expand antigen-specific T cells, then sequenced TCRs. The Oncomine TCR Beta short-read assay was applied to DNA of cultured CD4+ T cells. TCRdb re-called the PCR reads through MiXCR, storing one row per CDR3 protein. This repertoire shows 10,000 or so distinct CDR3 sequences, 53% found once; its top ten account for about 30%. Input material: CD4+ T cells from blood, cultured in vitro. This chain joins TRBV15 and TRBJ1-2; no firm D call. This receptor was taken from a human donor who had recovered from COVID-19. The CDR3 DNA reads as TGTGCCACCAGCTCGTTTTATGGCTACACCTTC. This gives the protein CATSSFYGYTF.